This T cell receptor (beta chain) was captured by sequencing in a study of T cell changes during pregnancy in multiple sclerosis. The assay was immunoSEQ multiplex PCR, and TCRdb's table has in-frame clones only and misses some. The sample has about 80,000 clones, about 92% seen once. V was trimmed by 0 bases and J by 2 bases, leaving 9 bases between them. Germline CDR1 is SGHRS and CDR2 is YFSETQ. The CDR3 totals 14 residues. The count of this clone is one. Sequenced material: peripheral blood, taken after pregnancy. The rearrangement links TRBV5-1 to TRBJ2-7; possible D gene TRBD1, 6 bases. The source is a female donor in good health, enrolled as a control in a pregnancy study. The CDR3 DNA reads TGCGCCAGCAGCTTGGATGGGGGCACCTACGAGCAGTACTTC. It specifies CASSLDGGTYEQYF.